This TCR beta chain was documented in a study of blood T cell repertoires in COVID-19. Study overall: Italy, Spain and the United States were the sources of the convalescent and acute COVID-19 samples.

Data came from immunoSEQ multiplex PCR; TCRdb stores just in-frame clones and leaves some out. The sample carries about 160,000 clones, more than 75% recorded once. The germline V gene encodes CDR1 SGHNT and CDR2 YENEEA. V was pared by 5 bases and J by 0 bases, with 7 bases of the junction left unmatched. This CDR3 spans 16 amino acids. The chain employs TRBV11-3 and TRBJ2-3; TRBD2 matches at 8 bases. The specimen sequenced was peripheral blood. The clonotype comes from a man aged 70 or older with acute or convalescent COVID-19. CDR3 sequence: CASSQAGDSSTDTQYF. CDR3 sequence (DNA): TGTGCCAGCAGCCAAGCGGGGGACTCTAGCACAGATACGCAGTATTTT.